What follows are 16 T cell receptor beta chains derived from one specimen sequenced in a study of T cell responses to AZD1222 COVID-19 vaccine. TCRdb's copy holds only in-frame clones and misses some; the assay was immunoSEQ multiplex PCR. Of under 150,000 clones listed, just over 90% are singletons. The sample consisted of peripheral blood, taken on day 0 of AZD1222 vaccination. Receptors were obtained from an adult in good health.

This sequence joins TRBV5-6 and TRBJ1-1; D unresolved. Trimming removed 3 bases from V and 1 base from J, with 13 bases in between. Germline V gene data show CDR1 as SGHDT and CDR2 as YYEEEE. The CDR3 spans 15 residues. CDR3 in DNA: TGTGCCAGCAGCTGGTACAGTTTGACGAACACTGAAGCTTTCTTT. It is translated as CASSWYSLTNTEAFF. Full variable domain (outside the CDR3, taken from reference TRBV5-6 and TRBJ1-1): DAGVTQSPTHLIKTRGQQVTLRCSPKSGHDTVSWYQQALGQGPQFIFQYYEEEERQRGNFPDRFSGHQFPNYSSELNVNALLLGDSALYLCASSWYSLTNTEAFFGQGTRLTVV.

The chain links TRBV28 to TRBJ2-3; 10 nucleotides line up with TRBD1. This CDR3 has 14 residues. Per germline, CDR1 MDHEN and CDR2 SYDVKM. The junction had 2 bases not matched to a gene; V was cut back by 4 bases and J by 4 bases. The CDR3 sequence is CASSSGTGADTQYF. The DNA for the CDR3 is TGTGCCAGCAGTTCCGGGACAGGGGCAGATACGCAGTATTTT.

The genes are TRBV10-3 and TRBJ2-3; possible D gene TRBD2, 6 bases. With 5 bases removed from V and 5 bases from J, the gap between germline ends came to 17 bases. CDR1 is ENHRY and CDR2 is SYGVKD in the germline V gene. The CDR3 spans 15 residues. The CDR3 DNA follows: TGTGCCATCAGTCCAACTAGCAACCGAGGAGATACGCAGTATTTT. It is translated as CAISPTSNRGDTQYF.

This clone has a single count. V and J are TRBV6-5 and TRBJ1-6; D unresolved. CDR1 and CDR2 from the germline V gene are MNHEY and SVGAGI. V was trimmed by 5 bases and J by 5 bases, leaving 7 bases between them. This CDR3 comprises 13 residues. DNA for the CDR3: TGTGCCAGCAGTATAAAGCATAATTCACCCCTCCACTTT. Translated: CASSIKHNSPLHF.

The chain has TRBV7-2 and TRBJ1-1; D is perhaps TRBD1 (5 bases). This CDR3 has 14 amino acids. Germline V lookup: CDR1 SGHTA, CDR2 FQGNSA. V lost 2 bases to trimming and J lost 10 bases, with 17 bases between them. The CDR3 loop is CASSLMGTAAGAFF. The DNA of the CDR3 is TGTGCCAGCAGCTTAATGGGGACCGCCGCTGGAGCTTTCTTT.

The chain joins TRBV27 to TRBJ1-2, with D possibly TRBD1 on 6 matching bases. CDR1 MNHEY and CDR2 SMNVEV come from the germline V gene (reference sequence). Trimming stripped 5 bases from V and 8 bases from J, with 18 bases between. The CDR3 has 14 residues. CDR3 in DNA: TGTGCCAGCAGTCCTGAAAGATGGGGGCCCGGCTACACCTTC. It yields the protein CASSPERWGPGYTF.

The chain couples TRBV11-2 to TRBJ2-3, with 9 bases fitting TRBD2. V was clipped by 1 base and J by 2 bases; unmatched bases: 7. The CDR3 runs 17 residues. Germline lookup yields CDR1 SGHAT and CDR2 FQNNGV. CDR3 sequence (DNA): TGTGCCAGCAGCTTAGTACCTAGCGGGGTGGTCACAGATACGCAGTATTTT. Its protein is CASSLVPSGVVTDTQYF.

The chain recombines TRBV5-1 with TRBJ1-1; TRBD1 aligns across 9 bases. Per germline, CDR1 SGHRS and CDR2 YFSETQ. This CDR3 is built from 17 residues. J gave up 3 bases and V 0 bases, and 9 bases lay outside the gene matches. CDR3 in amino acids: CASSLVPGQGGHTEAFF. CDR3 DNA: TGCGCCAGCAGCTTGGTCCCGGGACAGGGCGGGCACACTGAAGCTTTCTTT.

This rearrangement joins TRBV28 to TRBJ2-1; possibly TRBD1 for D (6 bases). CDR3 length equals 13 residues. Between the trimmed V and J ends, which lost 10 bases and 6 bases, there was a span of 16 bases. CDR1 is MDHEN, CDR2 SYDVKM, per germline. CDR3 residues: CATTGPDVNEQFF. For the CDR3, the DNA is TGTGCCACGACAGGTCCCGACGTCAATGAGCAGTTCTTC.

The chain has TRBV27 and TRBJ1-3; D remains ambiguous. In germline, CDR1 is MNHEY, CDR2 SMNVEV (reference sequence). The ends were cut back, 5 bases at V and 5 bases at J, with 10 bases in the middle. The CDR3 runs to 13 residues. Written as DNA, the CDR3 is TGTGCCAGCAGTACAAACCCCAGAAACACCATATATTTT. Amino acids: CASSTNPRNTIYF.

The V call is TRBV7-9, the J call TRBJ2-1; D is undetermined. Germline loops: CDR1 SEHNR, CDR2 FQNEAQ (reference sequence). The CDR3 totals 16 residues. V was shortened by 8 bases and J by 9 bases, with 26 bases between the two germline ends. This CDR3 is CASFLYFSMVVAEQFF. For the CDR3, the DNA is TGTGCCAGCTTCCTATACTTTTCCATGGTGGTTGCTGAGCAGTTCTTC.

The chain carries TRBV18 and TRBJ2-1; D could derive from TRBD1 or TRBD2 (5 bases each). Trimming pared 3 bases from V and 14 bases from J, leaving 11 bases between. The V gene's germline CDR1 is KGHSH and CDR2 LQKENI. The CDR3 is made up of 11 amino acids. The CDR3 region has the DNA TGTGCCAGCTCACCGGACGGGACGAAGTTCTTC. This encodes CASSPDGTKFF.

This chain joins TRBV5-1 and TRBJ2-5, with D possibly matching TRBD2 (6 bases). The ends were cut back, 0 bases at V and 5 bases at J, with 14 bases in the middle. The CDR3 loop spans 15 amino acids. Germline lookup yields CDR1 SGHRS and CDR2 YFSETQ. The CDR3 coding sequence is TGCGCCAGCAGCTTGGTCGGGGGAGAGGCCGAGACCCAGTACTTC. The encoded protein is CASSLVGGEAETQYF. Together with reference TRBV5-1 and TRBJ2-5, the CDR3 gives the full variable domain: KAGVTQTPRYLIKTRGQQVTLSCSPISGHRSVSWYQQTPGQGLQFLFEYFSETQRNKGNFPGRFSGRQFSNSRSEMNVSTLELGDSALYLCASSLVGGEAETQYFGPGTRLLVL.

This clone was seen only once. V gene TRBV4-3 combines with J gene TRBJ2-6; 9 bases line up with TRBD1. Trimming cost V 3 bases and J 4 bases; bases outside gene matches: 4. CDR1 is LGHNA, CDR2 YSLEER, per germline. The CDR3 covers 16 residues. CDR3 in DNA: TGCGCCAGCAGCCACCGGACAGGGGCAGGGGCCAACGTCCTGACTTTC. This encodes CASSHRTGAGANVLTF.

The J gene is TRBJ1-1, the V gene TRBV27; 7 positions agree with TRBD1. V lost 6 bases to trimming and J lost 4 bases; unmatched junction nucleotides: 8. Looked up from germline, CDR1 is MNHEY and CDR2 is SMNVEV (reference sequence). The CDR3 consists of 14 residues. The CDR3 DNA is TGTGCCAGCAGAAGAACAGGGGCGGGCACTGAAGCTTTCTTT. Its protein product is CASRRTGAGTEAFF.

J is TRBJ2-5 and V is TRBV5-1; no firm D call. CDR3 length: 13 amino acids. Germline V CDR1 and CDR2: SGHRS, YFSETQ. The V end was cut by 0 bases, the J end by 4 bases, with 7 bases between. This CDR3 is CASSLAGGETQYF. The CDR3 bases are TGCGCCAGCAGCTTGGCAGGTGGAGAGACCCAGTACTTC.